The sequence of this T cell receptor (beta chain) was determined in a study of cytomegalovirus exposure and HLA in healthy donors. Broader study findings: Within an earlier analysis, most TCR beta V segments proved productive either about 90% or about 30% of the time.

Primers included in the PCR were 60 Vbeta and 13 Jbeta primers. The data were produced by immunoSEQ multiplex PCR, yet TCRdb's version contains in-frame clones alone and is incomplete. The sample lists approximately 120,000 clones, around 82% occurring once. Points on this clone: Its antigen is undetermined.

Material: PBMCs. This TCR came from a woman aged 40 to 50 in good health and CMV-seropositive.

CDR3 amino acids: CASSPWGVGEETQYF. The CDR3 DNA reads as TGCGCCAGCAGTCCCTGGGGCGTTGGAGAAGAGACCCAGTACTTC. The J gene is TRBJ2-5, the V gene TRBV5-1; TRBD1 might be the D (5 bases). CDR1 is SGHRS and CDR2 is YFSETQ in the germline V gene. The V and J ends lost 5 bases and 3 bases respectively, with 17 bases between them. The CDR3 length is 15 residues. The full variable domain, its missing parts supplied by reference TRBV5-1 and TRBJ2-5, is KAGVTQTPRYLIKTRGQQVTLSCSPISGHRSVSWYQQTPGQGLQFLFEYFSETQRNKGNFPGRFSGRQFSNSRSEMNVSTLELGDSALYLCASSPWGVGEETQYFGPGTRLLVL.